A selection of T cell receptor beta chains follows, all from one sample in a study of response to subunit inactivated influenza vaccine. TCRdb analysed the RT-PCR reads with MiXCR anew, one entry per CDR3 protein. The sample consists of roughly 170,000 distinct CDR3 sequences, about 9.3% of them appearing once. Sequencing used non-naive T cells sorted from PBMCs, obtained on the day of vaccination. These receptors were collected from a man between 45 and 60 years old who received an inactivated influenza vaccine. Each CDR3 is given with its conserved first and last residue. Fields, in order: CDR3 DNA, CDR3 protein, V gene, clone size, J gene, D gene. The D gene is left open where the match is weak. Size values are once, few and many counts, or a class for expanded clones, and some rows have none.

TGTGCCAGCAGAAGGACAGGGGTCGGCACCGGGGAGCTGTTTTTT CASRRTGVGTGELFF TRBV6-1 few TRBJ2-2 TRBD1
TGTGCCAGCAGCTTACAGGTCGATCAGCCCCAGCATTTT CASSLQVDQPQHF TRBV7-2 few TRBJ1-5 -
TGTGCCAGCAGCAAAATAGGCACAGGGGGCATCGAGCAGTACTTC CASSKIGTGGIEQYF TRBV21-1 few TRBJ2-7 -
TGCAGTGCTACCGGGACAGAAGCCTACAATGAGCAGTTCTTC CSATGTEAYNEQFF TRBV20-1 - TRBJ2-1 TRBD1
TGCGCCAGCAGCCACGGCCCTGAGAACACTGAAGCTTTCTTT CASSHGPENTEAFF TRBV5-1 many TRBJ1-1 -
TGCAGTGCTAGGCGGGACAGAAAAACGCAGTATTTT CSARRDRKTQYF TRBV20-1 - TRBJ2-3 -
TGTGCCAGCAGTTTTCTTCTTGGAACCTACGAGCAGTACTTC CASSFLLGTYEQYF TRBV28 - TRBJ2-7 -
TGTGCCAGCAGTTACTCTTCAGGGGCTTCTGAAGCTTTCTTT CASSYSSGASEAFF TRBV6-5 few TRBJ1-1 -
TGTGCCAGCAGCCAAGATCCCACCGGGACAGGTAATGAGCAGTTCTTC CASSQDPTGTGNEQFF TRBV3-1 - TRBJ2-1 TRBD1
TGTGCCAGCAGCAACAACAGGGCAAACACCGGGGAGCTGTTTTTT CASSNNRANTGELFF TRBV6-1 - TRBJ2-2 -
TGTGCCATCAGTGAGTCTCAAACCATCTCAGCGGAAAAACTGTTTTTT CAISESQTISAEKLFF TRBV10-3 - TRBJ1-4 -
TGTGCCAGCAGCGGTAGCGGGGGCTACAATGAGCAGTTCTTC CASSGSGGYNEQFF TRBV7-2 many TRBJ2-1 TRBD2
TGTGCCAGCAGTTTTATCGACACCACAGATACGCAGTATTTT CASSFIDTTDTQYF TRBV12-3/TRBV12-4 many TRBJ2-3 -
TGTGCCAGCAGAGAGGCGGGGGGGCTGTCCGGGGAGCTGTTTTTT CASREAGGLSGELFF TRBV7-9 - TRBJ2-2 TRBD2
TGTGCCAGCAGTCGAGCTAGCTCCGGGGAGCTGTTTTTT CASSRASSGELFF TRBV11-2 few TRBJ2-2 -
TGTGCCATCAGTGACCCCTCTTCGTACGTTCGGTACTTC CAISDPSSYVRYF TRBV10-3 many TRBJ2-7 -
TGCAGCGTTGGTCCGCAGGGGGAGGAGACCCAGTACTTC CSVGPQGEETQYF TRBV29-1 many TRBJ2-5 TRBD1
TGCGCCAGCAGCTCCCCGCGGGGGGGCCCCTACAATGAGCAGTTCTTC CASSSPRGGPYNEQFF TRBV5-1 - TRBJ2-1 TRBD2
TGCAGTGCTAGTGCCCCCTCGTACGAGCAGTACTTC CSASAPSYEQYF TRBV20-1 many TRBJ2-7 -
TGTGCCAGTAGTATTACCCCGGAAGGGCCCTATGGCTACACCTTC CASSITPEGPYGYTF TRBV19 few TRBJ1-2 -
TGCGCCAGCAGCTTGGGTAGGGGTGATCAGCCCCAGCATTTT CASSLGRGDQPQHF TRBV5-1 - TRBJ1-5 -
TGCAGCGTTGAAGACCAAGCGGGGGGTTTGGCAGATACGCAGTATTTT CSVEDQAGGLADTQYF TRBV29-1 many TRBJ2-3 TRBD2
TGCAGTGCAAGGACTACCTCAGGAGGAGATACGCAGTATTTT CSARTTSGGDTQYF TRBV20-1 few TRBJ2-3 -
TGTGCCAGCAGCCCACTAGCAAAACGTTACAATGAGCAGTTCTTC CASSPLAKRYNEQFF TRBV7-2 many TRBJ2-1 -
TGTGCCATCAGTGTAGGAGGGGAACCCCCCCAAGAGACCCAGTACTTC CAISVGGEPPQETQYF TRBV10-3 few TRBJ2-5 -
TGTGCCACCTCCTACGTTCGGGAGGCTGAGCAGTTCTTC CATSYVREAEQFF TRBV10-3 many TRBJ2-1 TRBD2
TGTGCCAGCAGCTTGGAGGGGGGCATATCGAGCTCCTACAATGAGCAGTTCTTC CASSLEGGISSSYNEQFF TRBV5-6 many TRBJ2-1 -
TGTGCCAGCAGCCCCTCGGTAGGGCCCCAGTACTTC CASSPSVGPQYF TRBV7-2 many TRBJ2-5 -
TGCGCCAGCAGCCAAGGACGGGCTTTCAACACTGAAGCTTTCTTT CASSQGRAFNTEAFF TRBV4-3 - TRBJ1-1 -
TGCAGTGCTGGACAGTTTCTATACACAGATACGCAGTATTTT CSAGQFLYTDTQYF TRBV20-1 - TRBJ2-3 -
TGCGCCAGCAGCTTGGCCGGACAGGATGGTGGCTACACCTTC CASSLAGQDGGYTF TRBV5-1 few TRBJ1-2 TRBD1
TGTGCCAGCAGTTTTAAAGCGGGAAGGGGCGGGGAGCTGTTTTTT CASSFKAGRGGELFF TRBV12-3/TRBV12-4 many TRBJ2-2 TRBD2
TGTGCCAGCAGCCAGGGAGGGGCACTTTCCTACGAGCAGTACTTC CASSQGGALSYEQYF TRBV3-1 few TRBJ2-7 TRBD2
TGTGCCAGCAGTTATATGGGGAACACTGAAGCTTTCTTT CASSYMGNTEAFF TRBV6-5 - TRBJ1-1 -
TGTGCCAGCAGCCGGGAGGATAGGGAGCTGTTTTTT CASSREDRELFF TRBV7-9 few TRBJ2-2 TRBD2
TGTGTCCTTGGGGGGCTTATGGATAATTCACCCCTCCACTTT CVLGGLMDNSPLHF TRBV27 - TRBJ1-6 -
TGTGCCAGCAGTTACGGGCGGGGGGGCACAGATACGCAGTATTTT CASSYGRGGTDTQYF TRBV6-5 once TRBJ2-3 TRBD2
TGTGCCAGCAGTTCTACCAGCAGTGTCTCTGGGGCCAACGTCCTGACTTTC CASSSTSSVSGANVLTF TRBV27 few TRBJ2-6 -
TGCGCCAGCACTGGACCGGGCACAGATACGCAGTATTTT CASTGPGTDTQYF TRBV5-1 - TRBJ2-3 -
TGTGCCAGCAGCTATGGGGGGGCCAGGGGATTTTACAATGAGCAGTTCTTC CASSYGGARGFYNEQFF TRBV7-2 - TRBJ2-1 -
TGCGCCAGCAGCCCCGGGACAGGGTATGGCACAGATACGCAGTATTTT CASSPGTGYGTDTQYF TRBV5-1 many TRBJ2-3 TRBD1
TGTGCCAGCAAAGGGTGGATAAGCACAGATACGCAGTATTTT CASKGWISTDTQYF TRBV2 few TRBJ2-3 -
TGTGCCAGCAGTTCGGACAGTACTAACTATGGCTACACCTTC CASSSDSTNYGYTF TRBV28 few TRBJ1-2 -
TGTGCCAGCAGCCATTCCGGGACAGGGAACACCGGGGAGCTGTTTTTT CASSHSGTGNTGELFF TRBV3-1 few TRBJ2-2 TRBD1
TGTGCCAGCAGCTGGGGAACCAAAAACATTCAGTACTTC CASSWGTKNIQYF TRBV28 - TRBJ2-4 -
TGTGCCAGCAGCTTAGGTATTACGGAAGAGACCCAGTACTTC CASSLGITEETQYF TRBV7-9 few TRBJ2-5 -
TGTGCCAGCAGTGCCACCGGGATCCTCAAACTAGAAGAAAAACTGTTTTTT CASSATGILKLEEKLFF TRBV2 many TRBJ1-4 -
TGCGCCAGCAGCCAAGAACCGCCTTTAAACTATGGCTACACCTTC CASSQEPPLNYGYTF TRBV4-3 many TRBJ1-2 -
TGTGCCAGCAGGGACAGTTATGGCTACACCTTC CASRDSYGYTF TRBV6-2/TRBV6-3 few TRBJ1-2 -
TGTGCCAGCAGTTTATACGGGAGCTCCTACGAGCAGTACTTC CASSLYGSSYEQYF TRBV28 - TRBJ2-7 -
TGTGCCAGCAGTTTTTTGGGACTAGCCCGCACAGATACGCAGTATTTT CASSFLGLARTDTQYF TRBV27 many TRBJ2-3 TRBD2
TGCAGCGTTGAGGGGACAGCTGAAAGCTCCTACGAGCAGTACTTC CSVEGTAESSYEQYF TRBV29-1 - TRBJ2-7 TRBD1
TGCGCCAGCAGCCAAGAGCCCCCCCGGACTAGCGGGAGTCGAAGGCTAAACATTCAGTACTTC CASSQEPPRTSGSRRLNIQYF TRBV4-1 - TRBJ2-4 TRBD2
TGTGCCAGCTCACCCCCCCTAGCGGCTTCCTACAATGAGCAGTTCTTC CASSPPLAASYNEQFF TRBV18 many TRBJ2-1 TRBD2